This entry lists 21 T cell receptor beta chains sequenced from one sample in a study of early T cells in non-severe SARS-CoV-2 infection. TCRdb itself ran the 5' RACE reads through MiXCR, one entry per CDR3 protein. The repertoire has roughly 67,000 distinct CDR3 sequences, 12% of them found once; the top ten carry about 1.6%. Sequences were obtained from whole blood. These receptors were taken from an adult who was a healthcare worker with PCR-confirmed SARS-CoV-2 infection or an uninfected control (not recorded which).

As concerns this clonotype: At one of its ends the junction is not consistent with the germline gene, which may arise from a read error. J is TRBJ2-3 and V is TRBV7-7; a weak D match, TRBD2 (7 bases). The CDR3 length is 14 residues. CDR1 and CDR2 from the germline V gene are SSHAT and FNYEAQ (reference sequence). The CDR3 coding sequence is TGTGCTAGCAGCCCCCGGGGGGCCACAGATACGCAGTATTTT. The encoded protein is CASSPRGATDTQYF.

This rearrangement joins TRBV30 to TRBJ2-7, with D unresolved. In germline, CDR1 is GTSNPN, CDR2 SVGIG (reference sequence). The CDR3 is made up of 11 amino acids. V was trimmed by 2 bases and J by 4 bases, leaving 6 bases between them. The chain's CDR3 is CAWSPMYEQYF. CDR3 bases: TGTGCCTGGAGTCCCATGTACGAGCAGTACTTC.

The rearrangement uses TRBV11-1 and TRBJ2-7, with 8 bases lining up with TRBD2. The CDR3 spans 11 residues. The V and J ends lost 5 bases and 6 bases, in that order; junction bases with no gene match: 0. Germline-derived CDR1 and CDR2 are SGHAT and FQDESV (reference sequence). CDR3 DNA: TGTGCCAGCAGCACTAGCGGCGAGCAGTACTTC. It yields the protein CASSTSGEQYF.

This clonotype was seen a few times. The genes are TRBV20-1 and TRBJ2-1; possibly TRBD2 for D (7 bases). Between the trimmed V and J ends, which lost 3 bases and 4 bases, there was a span of 16 bases. The CDR3 runs to 15 residues. CDR1 is DFQATT, CDR2 SNEGSKA, per germline (reference sequence). The CDR3 DNA sequence: TGCAGTGCTAGGGGAACGGGGGGCAGGTACAATGAGCAGTTCTTC. Amino acids: CSARGTGGRYNEQFF.

This clonotype turned up a few times. V and J are TRBV7-9 and TRBJ2-5; unclear D gene. The CDR3 totals 11 residues. Germline assignment: CDR1 SEHNR and CDR2 FQNEAQ (reference sequence). V lost 5 bases and J lost 4, with 5 bases in between. The CDR3 reads CASSDLETQYF. As DNA, the CDR3 is TGTGCCAGCAGCGATCTAGAGACCCAGTACTTC.

The table lists this clonotype with many counts. The rearrangement uses TRBV6-2 or TRBV6-3 and TRBJ1-1; no firm D call. CDR1 is MNHEY and CDR2 is SVGEGT in the germline V gene. The CDR3 sequence is 14 residues long. Trimming removed 7 bases from V and 1 base from J, with 13 bases in between. In DNA form, the CDR3 reads TGTGCCAGCAAAGTGGACGGATCGAACACTGAAGCTTTCTTT. Translated: CASKVDGSNTEAFF.

V gene TRBV7-6 combines with J gene TRBJ2-3; D remains unclear. V was pared by 6 bases and J by 3 bases, with 1 base between. The CDR3 covers 10 residues. Germline V gene data show CDR1 as SGHVS and CDR2 as FNYEAQ. The CDR3 here is CASRTDTQYF. CDR3 nucleotide sequence: TGTGCCAGCAGGACAGATACGCAGTATTTT.

This clonotype was detected only a few times. The rearrangement joins TRBV12-3 or TRBV12-4 to TRBJ1-3; a weak D match, TRBD1 (6 bases). Trimming shortened V by 3 bases and J by 4 bases, and 16 bases separated the two germline ends. The CDR3 loop spans 16 amino acids. The CDR3 nucleotides are TGTGCCAGCAGTTTCGTCTCTGGACAGCGAGGAAACACCATATATTTT. Amino acid sequence: CASSFVSGQRGNTIYF.

The sample holds a few counts of this clonotype. The V gene is TRBV10-2, the J gene TRBJ1-1; D not certain. This CDR3 is 12 amino acids long. Deletions cut 0 bases from V and 7 bases from J, with 6 bases between. Per the germline V gene, CDR1 is WSHSY and CDR2 is SAAADI. CDR3 sequence: CASSESVGEAFF. CDR3 coding DNA: TGCGCCAGCAGTGAGTCTGTGGGTGAAGCTTTCTTT.

This clonotype was detected many times. The chain links TRBV27 to TRBJ1-6; D ambiguous. The CDR3 totals 14 residues. CDR1 is MNHEY and CDR2 is SMNVEV in the germline V gene (reference sequence). V gave up 3 bases and J gave up 7 bases, with 10 bases separating them. CDR3 residues: CASSFRTGNSPLHF. CDR3 DNA sequence: TGTGCCAGCAGTTTCCGGACGGGAAATTCACCCCTCCACTTT.

In its sample, this clonotype was seen many times. The chain is built from TRBV6-5 and TRBJ2-7; D unresolved. CDR3 length: 11 amino acids. Germline CDR1 MNHEY, CDR2 SVGAGI. The V and J ends lost 6 bases and 13 bases respectively, with 16 bases between them. CDR3 protein: CASREQGMSYF. In DNA form, the CDR3 reads TGTGCCAGCAGGGAACAAGGGATGTCTTACTTC.

The chain joins TRBV29-1 to TRBJ1-1; D gene uncertain. Per germline, CDR1 SQVTM and CDR2 ANQGSEA. Trimming pared 4 bases from V and 3 bases from J, leaving 15 bases between. The CDR3 loop spans 14 amino acids. The CDR3 DNA sequence: TGCAGCGTTGTCCTACGCCTGGGAGACACTGAAGCTTTCTTT. Amino acids: CSVVLRLGDTEAFF.

The table lists this clonotype with a few counts. The gene calls are TRBV11-2 and TRBJ1-1; D not resolved. The germline CDR1 and CDR2 sequences are SGHAT and FQNNGV. Trimming removed 5 bases from V and 8 bases from J, with 15 bases in between. This CDR3 is built from 13 residues. The CDR3 protein is CASSTDQRPEAFF. The CDR3 bases are TGTGCCAGCAGCACAGACCAGAGACCCGAAGCTTTCTTT.

This clonotype was counted a few times. This chain connects TRBV6-2 or TRBV6-3 to TRBJ1-1; tentative D call: TRBD1 (5 bases). The CDR3 contains 12 residues. The germline V gene encodes CDR1 MNHEY and CDR2 SVGEGT. Between the trimmed V and J ends, which lost 3 bases and 6 bases, there was a span of 8 bases. CDR3 sequence: CASSYLGPEAFF. The CDR3 DNA sequence: TGTGCCAGCAGTTATTTGGGGCCTGAAGCTTTCTTT.

The rearrangement joins TRBV9 to TRBJ2-2; D uncertain. Per the germline V gene, CDR1 is SGDLS and CDR2 is YYNGEE. The germline V and J ends were trimmed by 0 bases and 5 bases, with 8 bases remaining between them. The CDR3 length is 14 residues. CDR3 loop: CASSVATETGELFF. The CDR3 nucleotides read TGTGCCAGCAGCGTAGCTACGGAGACCGGGGAGCTGTTTTTT.

The chain is built from TRBV6-6 and TRBJ2-7; 8 positions agree with TRBD1. Losses at the gene ends were 6 bases for V and 3 bases for J; bases not matched to a gene: 4. The CDR3 consists of 13 residues. Germline CDR1 is MNHNY and CDR2 is SVGAGI (reference sequence). This CDR3 is CASSGQGVYEQYF. CDR3 nucleotide sequence: TGTGCCAGCAGCGGACAGGGCGTCTACGAGCAGTACTTC.

The chain is built from TRBV9 and TRBJ2-1, with TRBD1 as a possible D gene (6 bases). Germline V gene sequence: CDR1 SGDLS, CDR2 YYNGEE. Deletions cut 4 bases from V and 4 bases from J, with 15 bases between. The CDR3 totals 15 residues. CDR3 residues: CASSHRAQQYNEQFF. The CDR3 DNA follows: TGTGCCAGCAGCCACAGGGCCCAACAATACAATGAGCAGTTCTTC. The whole variable domain, remainder taken from reference TRBV9 and TRBJ2-1, is DSGVTQTPKHLITATGQRVTLRCSPRSGDLSVYWYQQSLDQGLQFLIQYYNGEERAKGNILERFSAQQFPDLHSELNLSSLELGDSALYFCASSHRAQQYNEQFFGPGTRLTVL.

This clonotype was counted ten times or more. V gene TRBV6-5 combines with J gene TRBJ1-1; D might be TRBD1 (6 bases). Germline assignment: CDR1 MNHEY and CDR2 SVGAGI. Trimming stripped 6 bases from V and 2 bases from J, with 31 bases between. This CDR3 has 20 residues. The CDR3, as DNA: TGTGCCAGCAGACCACACCCAGTAGGGACACTCGGTATAACCAACACTGAAGCTTTCTTT. Translating it yields CASRPHPVGTLGITNTEAFF.

The chain carries TRBV20-1 and TRBJ2-1; 10 bases map to TRBD2. CDR3 length: 14 residues. Germline V gene sequence: CDR1 DFQATT, CDR2 SNEGSKA (reference sequence). Trimming took 5 bases from V and 8 from J; bases not matched to a gene: 9. The CDR3 loop is CSAPLAGLPDEQFF. CDR3 bases: TGCAGTGCTCCACTAGCGGGGCTCCCCGATGAGCAGTTCTTC.

The table lists this clonotype with many counts. The chain is built from TRBV7-9 and TRBJ2-4; TRBD1 matches at 8 bases. Trimming took 5 bases from V and 8 from J; bases not matched to a gene: 8. This CDR3 region has 14 residues. Germline CDR1 SEHNR, CDR2 FQNEAQ (reference sequence). CDR3 region: CASSGRTGWDIQYF. CDR3 bases: TGTGCCAGCAGCGGGCGGACAGGGTGGGACATTCAGTACTTC.

The sample holds many counts of this clonotype. The rearrangement links TRBV20-1 to TRBJ1-1; tentatively, D is TRBD1 (6 bases). Trimming removed 6 bases from V and 1 base from J, with 15 bases in between. The CDR3 contains 14 residues. Germline assignment: CDR1 DFQATT and CDR2 SNEGSKA (reference sequence). DNA of the CDR3: TGCAGTGCCCTGTCGGGGGCTGCGAACACTGAAGCTTTCTTT. Translated: CSALSGAANTEAFF.